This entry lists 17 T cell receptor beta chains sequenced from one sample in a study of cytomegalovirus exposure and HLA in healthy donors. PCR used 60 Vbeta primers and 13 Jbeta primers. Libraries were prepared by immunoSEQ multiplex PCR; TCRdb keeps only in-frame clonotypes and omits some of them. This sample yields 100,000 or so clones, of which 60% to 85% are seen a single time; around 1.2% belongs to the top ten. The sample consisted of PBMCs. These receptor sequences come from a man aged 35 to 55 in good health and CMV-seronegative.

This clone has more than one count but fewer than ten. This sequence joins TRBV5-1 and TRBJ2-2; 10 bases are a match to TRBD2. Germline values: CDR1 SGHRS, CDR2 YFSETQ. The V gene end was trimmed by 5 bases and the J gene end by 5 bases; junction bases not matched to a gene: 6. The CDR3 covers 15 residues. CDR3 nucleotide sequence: TGCGCCAGCAGGCTAGCGGGAGTTAGGACCGGGGAGCTGTTTTTT. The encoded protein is CASRLAGVRTGELFF.

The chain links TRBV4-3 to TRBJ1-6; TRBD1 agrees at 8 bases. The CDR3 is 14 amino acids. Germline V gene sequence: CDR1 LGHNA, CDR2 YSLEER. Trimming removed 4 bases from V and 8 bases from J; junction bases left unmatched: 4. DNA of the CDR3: TGCGCCAGCAGCCCATTGGGACAGGATTCACCCCTCCACTTT. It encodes CASSPLGQDSPLHF.

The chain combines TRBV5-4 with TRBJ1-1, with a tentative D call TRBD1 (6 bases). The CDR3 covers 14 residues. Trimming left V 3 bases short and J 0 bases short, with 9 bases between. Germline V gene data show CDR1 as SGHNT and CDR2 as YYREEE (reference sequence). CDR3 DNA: TGTGCCAGCAGCTACGGACAGATGAACACTGAAGCTTTCTTT. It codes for CASSYGQMNTEAFF. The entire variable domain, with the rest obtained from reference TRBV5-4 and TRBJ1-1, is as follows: ETGVTQSPTHLIKTRGQQVTLRCSSQSGHNTVSWYQQALGQGPQFIFQYYREEENGRGNFPPRFSGLQFPNYSSELNVNALELDDSALYLCASSYGQMNTEAFFGQGTRLTVV.

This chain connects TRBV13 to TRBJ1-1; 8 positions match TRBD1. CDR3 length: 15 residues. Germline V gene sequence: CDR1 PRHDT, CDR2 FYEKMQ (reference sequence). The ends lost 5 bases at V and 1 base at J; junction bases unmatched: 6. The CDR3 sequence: CASSRRDRQNTEAFF. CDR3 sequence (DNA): TGTGCCAGCAGCCGCCGGGACAGGCAGAACACTGAAGCTTTCTTT.

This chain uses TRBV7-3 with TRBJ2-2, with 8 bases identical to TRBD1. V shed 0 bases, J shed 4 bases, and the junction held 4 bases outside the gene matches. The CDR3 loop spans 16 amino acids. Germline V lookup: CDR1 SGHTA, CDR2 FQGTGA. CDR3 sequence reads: CASSLTPDRGTGELFF. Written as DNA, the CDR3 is TGTGCCAGCAGCTTAACCCCCGACAGGGGCACCGGGGAGCTGTTTTTT.

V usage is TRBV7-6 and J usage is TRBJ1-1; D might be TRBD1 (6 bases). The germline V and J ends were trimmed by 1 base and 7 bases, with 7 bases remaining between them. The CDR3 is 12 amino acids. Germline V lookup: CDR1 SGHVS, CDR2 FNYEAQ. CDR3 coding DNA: TGTGCCAGCAGCTTAGAGGGGGTTGAAGCTTTCTTT. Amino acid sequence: CASSLEGVEAFF.

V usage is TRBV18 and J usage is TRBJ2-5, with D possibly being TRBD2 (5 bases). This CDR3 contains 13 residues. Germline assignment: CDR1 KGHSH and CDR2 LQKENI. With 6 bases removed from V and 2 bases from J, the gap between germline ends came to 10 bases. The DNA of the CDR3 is TGTGCCAGCTCCTCACTAGAGCAAGAGACCCAGTACTTC. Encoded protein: CASSSLEQETQYF.

CDR3 in amino acids: CASSEARATNEKLFF. As DNA, the CDR3 is TGTGCCAGCAGTGAAGCTAGAGCAACTAATGAAAAACTGTTTTTT. The chain recombines TRBV6-1 with TRBJ1-4; D gene unclear. The CDR3 totals 15 residues. Trimming pared 0 bases from V and 0 bases from J, leaving 5 bases between. Germline V gene sequence: CDR1 MNHNS, CDR2 SASEGT.

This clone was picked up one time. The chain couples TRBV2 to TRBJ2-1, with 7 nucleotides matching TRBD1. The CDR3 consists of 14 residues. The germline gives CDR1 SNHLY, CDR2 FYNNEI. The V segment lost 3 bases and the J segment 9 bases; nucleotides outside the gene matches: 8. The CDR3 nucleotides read TGTGCCAGCAGTGAGACAGGGTGGATTATTGAGCAGTTCTTC. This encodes CASSETGWIIEQFF. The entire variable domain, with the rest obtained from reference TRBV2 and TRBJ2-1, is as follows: EPEVTQTPSHQVTQMGQEVILRCVPISNHLYFYWYRQILGQKVEFLVSFYNNEISEKSEIFDDQFSVERPDGSNFTLKIRSTKLEDSAMYFCASSETGWIIEQFFGPGTRLTVL.

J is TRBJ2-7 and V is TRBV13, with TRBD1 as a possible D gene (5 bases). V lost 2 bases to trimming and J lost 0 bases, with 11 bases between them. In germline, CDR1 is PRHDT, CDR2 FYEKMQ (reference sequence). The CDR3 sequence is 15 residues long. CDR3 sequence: CASSLIGEYSYEQYF. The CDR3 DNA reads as TGTGCCAGCAGCTTAATAGGGGAATACTCCTACGAGCAGTACTTC.

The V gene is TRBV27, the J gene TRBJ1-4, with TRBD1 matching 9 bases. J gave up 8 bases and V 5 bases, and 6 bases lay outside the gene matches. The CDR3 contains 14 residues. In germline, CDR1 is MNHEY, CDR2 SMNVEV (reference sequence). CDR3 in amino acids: CASSLGTGQEKLFF. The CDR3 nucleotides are TGTGCCAGCAGTCTCGGGACAGGGCAGGAAAAACTGTTTTTT.

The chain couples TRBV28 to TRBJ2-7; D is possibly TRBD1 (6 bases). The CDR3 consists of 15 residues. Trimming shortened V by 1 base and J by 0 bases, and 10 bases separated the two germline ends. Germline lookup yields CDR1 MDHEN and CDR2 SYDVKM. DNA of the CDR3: TGTGCCAGCAGTTTATACACAGGGAGCTCCTACGAGCAGTACTTC. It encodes CASSLYTGSSYEQYF.

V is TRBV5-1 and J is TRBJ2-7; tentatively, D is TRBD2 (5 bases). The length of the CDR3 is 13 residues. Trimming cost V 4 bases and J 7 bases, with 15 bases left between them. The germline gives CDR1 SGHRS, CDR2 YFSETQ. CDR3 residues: CASSGTRVEEQYF. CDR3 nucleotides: TGCGCCAGCAGCGGTACGCGGGTGGAAGAGCAGTACTTC.

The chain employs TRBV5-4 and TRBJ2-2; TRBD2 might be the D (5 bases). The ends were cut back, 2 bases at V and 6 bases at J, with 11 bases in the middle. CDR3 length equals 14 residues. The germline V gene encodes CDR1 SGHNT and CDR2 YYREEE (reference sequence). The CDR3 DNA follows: TGTGCCAGCAGCTTCCGGAGTAGCGCCGGGGAGCTGTTTTTT. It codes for CASSFRSSAGELFF.

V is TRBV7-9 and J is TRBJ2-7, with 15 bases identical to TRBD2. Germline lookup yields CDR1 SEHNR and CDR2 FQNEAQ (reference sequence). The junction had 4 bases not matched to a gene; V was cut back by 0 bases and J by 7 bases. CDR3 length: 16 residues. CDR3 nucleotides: TGTGCCAGCAGCTTAGCGGGACTAGCGGGGGGTGGTGAGCAGTACTTC. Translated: CASSLAGLAGGGEQYF.

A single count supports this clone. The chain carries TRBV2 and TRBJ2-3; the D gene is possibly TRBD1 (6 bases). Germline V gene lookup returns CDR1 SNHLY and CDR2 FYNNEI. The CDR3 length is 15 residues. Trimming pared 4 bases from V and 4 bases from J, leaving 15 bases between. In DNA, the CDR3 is TGTGCCAGCAGTGTTTTGGGGGCACGGGCAGATACGCAGTATTTT. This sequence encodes CASSVLGARADTQYF.

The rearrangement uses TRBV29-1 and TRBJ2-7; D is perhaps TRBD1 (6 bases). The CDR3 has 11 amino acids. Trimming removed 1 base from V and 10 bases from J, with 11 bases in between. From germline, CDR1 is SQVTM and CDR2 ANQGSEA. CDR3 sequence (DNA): TGCAGCGTTGAAGCACAGGGACACCAGTACTTC. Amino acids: CSVEAQGHQYF.